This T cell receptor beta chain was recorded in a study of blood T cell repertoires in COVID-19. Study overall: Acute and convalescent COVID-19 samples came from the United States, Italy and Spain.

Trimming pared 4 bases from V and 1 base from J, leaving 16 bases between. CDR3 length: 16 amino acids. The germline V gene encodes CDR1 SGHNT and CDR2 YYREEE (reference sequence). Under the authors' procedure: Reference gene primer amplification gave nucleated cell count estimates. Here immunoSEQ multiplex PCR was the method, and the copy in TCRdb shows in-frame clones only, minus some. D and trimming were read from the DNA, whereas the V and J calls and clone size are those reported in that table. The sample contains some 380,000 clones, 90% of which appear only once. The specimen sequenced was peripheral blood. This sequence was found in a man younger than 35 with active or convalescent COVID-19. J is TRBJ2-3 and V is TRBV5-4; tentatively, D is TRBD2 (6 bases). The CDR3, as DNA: TGTGCCAGCAGCCCCTCCACTAGCCGGGGCACAGATACGCAGTATTTT. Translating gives CASSPSTSRGTDTQYF.